This T cell receptor (beta chain) was found in a study of T-cell reconstitution after alpha-beta-depleted transplantation in children. Study-wide findings and caveats: After one year, T-cell counts and TCRbeta diversity mostly came from new T cells. Surviving recipient T cells and thymic progenitors produced the high day-60 TCRbeta diversity seen in some patients. Several hundred rapidly expanded clones from non-depleted graft cells reportedly supplied alpha-beta T cells about two months post-transplant.

Comment on this clonotype: Antigen: not known.

Losses at the gene ends were 10 bases for V and 12 bases for J; bases not matched to a gene: 11. The CDR3 is made up of 13 amino acids. Per germline, CDR1 SNHLY and CDR2 FYNNEI. Preparing the TCRbeta library involved the use of unique molecular identifiers. From the PCR reads, TCRdb called clonotypes with MiXCR, one entry per CDR3 protein. The sample includes approximately 500,000 distinct CDR3 sequences, more than 9% of them seen just once. The sequence was collected from a child aged 2 to 10 with inherited bone marrow failure, due to receive a stem cell transplant. The chain joins TRBV2 to TRBJ2-1; 11 bases fit TRBD1. The sample in question was PBMCs, obtained before TCRalphabeta/CD19-depleted stem cell transplant. The CDR3 DNA sequence: TGTGCCACCTCCGGACAGGGGGCGACGGGGCAGTTCTTC. Amino acid sequence: CATSGQGATGQFF.